This entry concerns a single T cell receptor beta chain. Antigen specificity is unknown. Produced via immunoSEQ multiplex PCR; TCRdb's table is partial and in-frame only. The sample shows about 100,000 clones, roughly 90% of them seen only once. This sample was included in a study of siplizumab effects on memory and regulatory T cells. Whole-study results and caveats: Suppressive function of proliferating Tregs from siplizumab cultures was not confirmed. Both greater diversity than memory cells and a major contribution to the alloresponse seemed to characterize naive T cells. Roughly 80-96% of proliferating clones (CD4+ or CD8+) could not be assigned a naive or memory phenotype.

The CDR3 totals 14 residues. V gave up 3 bases and J gave up 6 bases; unmatched junction bases: 5. The V gene's germline CDR1 is SQVTM and CDR2 ANQGSEA. Material for sequencing was CD4+ T cells sorted from blood. V is TRBV29-1 and J is TRBJ2-1; 10 bases are a match to TRBD2. This TCR came from a human donor in good health. In DNA form, the CDR3 reads TGCAGCGTTGATGGGGCTAGCGGGAGCAATGAGCAGTTCTTC. Protein product: CSVDGASGSNEQFF.